Below, 21 T cell receptor beta chains from the same sample are listed, as sequenced in a study of T cell repertoires in cytomegalovirus infection. MiXCR, applied by TCRdb to the reads, yields one record per CDR3 protein. The data contain under 350,000 distinct CDR3 sequences, approximately 8.9% of them singletons. The sequenced sample was PBMCs. The receptor source for this set is a human donor in good health (CMV status not recorded). Some clones in this sample may be carry-over from other donors' samples.

The gene calls are TRBV28 and TRBJ1-2, with D tentatively TRBD1 (6 bases). Trimming cost V 6 bases and J 6 bases, with 20 bases left between them. Germline-derived CDR1 and CDR2 are MDHEN and SYDVKM. There are 15 residues in the CDR3. CDR3 sequence: CASSPFVGQSDGYTF. CDR3 DNA sequence: TGTGCCAGCAGCCCCTTTGTTGGACAGTCAGATGGCTACACCTTC.

This clonotype was counted between two and nine times. The rearrangement uses TRBV2 and TRBJ2-7; D is undetermined. The CDR3 is 16 amino acids. V lost 4 bases to trimming and J lost 7 bases, with 23 bases between them. Germline CDR1 reads SNHLY; CDR2 reads FYNNEI. CDR3 protein: CASSASEALLLREQYV. DNA of the CDR3: TGTGCCAGCAGTGCATCCGAGGCCCTTCTACTACGAGAGCAGTACGTC.

This clonotype was observed at least ten times. The chain couples TRBV7-9 to TRBJ1-1; 7 nucleotides agree with TRBD1. The V gene end was trimmed by 5 bases and the J gene end by 4 bases; junction bases not matched to a gene: 16. The CDR3 totals 17 residues. The germline CDR1 and CDR2 sequences are SEHNR and FQNEAQ (reference sequence). The CDR3: CASSPDRVVLGGTEAFF. The CDR3 DNA reads as TGTGCCAGCAGCCCTGACAGGGTTGTCCTCGGGGGCACTGAAGCTTTCTTT. Based on the CDR3 plus reference TRBV7-9 and TRBJ1-1, the full variable domain is DTGVSQNPRHKITKRGQNVTFRCDPISEHNRLYWYRQTLGQGPEFLTYFQNEAQLEKSRLLSDRFSAERPKGSFSTLEIQRTEQGDSAMYLCASSPDRVVLGGTEAFFGQGTRLTVV.

This rearrangement joins TRBV27 to TRBJ1-6, with D hard to call. Germline V gene sequence: CDR1 MNHEY, CDR2 SMNVEV (reference sequence). V was pared by 6 bases and J by 5 bases, with 17 bases between. This CDR3 has 16 residues. CDR3 sequence: CASSRFEAAHNSPLHF. As DNA, the CDR3 is TGTGCCAGCAGCCGATTCGAGGCAGCTCATAATTCACCCCTCCACTTT.

This clonotype was recorded many times. The gene calls are TRBV7-2 and TRBJ1-1; D unclear. Germline assignment: CDR1 SGHTA and CDR2 FQGNSA. Trimming cost V 5 bases and J 4 bases, with 11 bases left between them. This CDR3 region has 13 residues. The CDR3 protein is CASSPGRVTEAFF. The CDR3 DNA follows: TGTGCCAGCAGCCCCGGCCGAGTCACTGAAGCTTTCTTT. Combining the CDR3 with reference TRBV7-2 and TRBJ1-1 gives the whole variable domain GAGVSQSPSNKVTEKGKDVELRCDPISGHTALYWYRQSLGQGLEFLIYFQGNSAPDKSGLPSDRFSAERTGGSVSTLTIQRTQQEDSAVYLCASSPGRVTEAFFGQGTRLTVV.

This chain connects TRBV2 to TRBJ2-1; TRBD2 aligns across 11 bases. The CDR3 sequence is 15 residues long. Trimming at V came to 2 bases and at J to 9 bases, leaving 6 bases not matched to a gene. CDR1 and CDR2 (germline): SNHLY, FYNNEI. The DNA of the CDR3 is TGTGCCAGCAGTGAATTATTAGCGGGGGGGCCTGAGCAGTTCTTC. Its translation is CASSELLAGGPEQFF.

Many counts were recorded for this clonotype. This chain connects TRBV11-2 to TRBJ2-1, with a possible D match to TRBD2 (5 bases). Germline V gives CDR1 SGHAT, CDR2 FQNNGV. The V gene lost 1 base and the J gene lost 3 bases, with 16 bases spanning the gap. This CDR3 contains 17 residues. The CDR3 loop reads CASSLAGGPQGYNEQFF. CDR3 in DNA: TGTGCCAGCAGCTTAGCCGGCGGGCCCCAAGGCTACAATGAGCAGTTCTTC.

At least ten counts were recorded for this clonotype. The chain couples TRBV11-3 to TRBJ2-5; D may be TRBD1 (6 bases). Germline CDR1 reads SGHNT; CDR2 reads YENEEA. Between the trimmed V and J ends, which lost 1 base and 4 bases, there was a span of 19 bases. The CDR3 is 17 amino acids. The CDR3 loop is CASSLGLQGNKGETQYF. The CDR3 DNA reads as TGTGCCAGCAGCTTAGGCCTACAGGGAAATAAAGGAGAGACCCAGTACTTC. The complete variable domain, with remaining parts taken from reference TRBV11-3 and TRBJ2-5, reads EAGVVQSPRYKIIEKKQPVAFWCNPISGHNTLYWYLQNLGQGPELLIRYENEEAVDDSQLPKDRFSAERLKGVDSTLKIQPAELGDSAVYLCASSLGLQGNKGETQYFGPGTRLLVL.

This clonotype appeared a few times. The V and J genes are TRBV3-1 and TRBJ2-5, with TRBD2 as a possible D gene (6 bases). From germline, CDR1 is LGHDT and CDR2 YNNKEL (reference sequence). The V and J ends lost 3 bases and 5 bases respectively, with 13 bases between them. This CDR3 region has 14 residues. CDR3 DNA: TGTGCCAGCAGCCAGGAGGGATTTAAGGAGACCCAGTACTTC. This gives the protein CASSQEGFKETQYF.

In its sample, this clonotype was seen many times. This chain joins TRBV28 and TRBJ1-5; D remains ambiguous. The germline gives CDR1 MDHEN, CDR2 SYDVKM. V lost 7 bases and J 4 bases, leaving 14 bases between the germline ends. CDR3 length: 14 amino acids. The CDR3: CASNAGRTNQPQHF. In DNA, the CDR3 is TGTGCCAGCAATGCCGGCAGGACGAATCAGCCCCAGCATTTT.

At least ten counts were recorded for this clonotype. The V and J genes are TRBV6-1 and TRBJ1-5; D is unresolved. Per the germline V gene, CDR1 is MNHNS and CDR2 is SASEGT. Trimming removed 6 bases at V and 3 bases at J, with 15 bases between. This CDR3 region has 15 residues. CDR3 amino acids: CASRQDGSNNQPQHF. In DNA form, the CDR3 reads TGTGCCAGCAGACAAGACGGGAGTAACAATCAGCCCCAGCATTTT.

This clonotype was seen only a few times. V and J are TRBV2 and TRBJ2-2; possible D gene TRBD1, 6 bases. CDR3 length: 14 residues. Germline lookup yields CDR1 SNHLY and CDR2 FYNNEI. Trimming left V 5 bases short and J 6 bases short, with 13 bases between. Written as DNA, the CDR3 is TGTGCCAGCAGTAGCGGACAGAGCGCCGGGGAGCTGTTTTTT. This translates into CASSSGQSAGELFF.

The sample holds many counts of this clonotype. The V call is TRBV29-1, the J call TRBJ2-4; D is perhaps TRBD1 (6 bases). Trimming cost V 2 bases and J 0 bases, with 11 bases left between them. Germline V lookup: CDR1 SQVTM, CDR2 ANQGSEA. The CDR3 runs 15 residues. The CDR3 protein is CSVETTGLAKNIQYF. The DNA for the CDR3 is TGCAGCGTTGAAACGACAGGCCTAGCCAAAAACATTCAGTACTTC.

This clonotype was picked up many times. This chain uses TRBV29-1 with TRBJ2-5; D is unresolved. Germline assignment: CDR1 SQVTM and CDR2 ANQGSEA. Between the trimmed V and J ends, which lost 4 bases and 2 bases, there was a span of 11 bases. The CDR3 sequence is 13 residues long. CDR3 loop: CSVVQSYQETQYF. CDR3 nucleotide sequence: TGCAGCGTTGTACAGTCTTATCAAGAGACCCAGTACTTC.

At least ten counts were recorded for this clonotype. J is TRBJ2-5 and V is TRBV2; the D is unclear. The germline V gene has CDR1 SNHLY and CDR2 FYNNEI. This CDR3 is built from 11 residues. The germline V and J ends were trimmed by 10 bases and 5 bases, with 11 bases remaining between them. CDR3 DNA sequence: TGTGCCAACGACATCAGGGAGACCCAGTACTTC. Its protein is CANDIRETQYF.

This clonotype occurred many times. This chain joins TRBV5-5 and TRBJ2-5, with D uncertain. Germline values: CDR1 SGHKS, CDR2 YYEKEE (reference sequence). CDR3 length equals 13 residues. V lost 1 base to trimming and J lost 5 bases, with 9 bases between them. The CDR3 spells CASSLSVYETQYF. CDR3 coding DNA: TGTGCCAGCAGCTTGTCAGTCTACGAGACCCAGTACTTC.

This clonotype came up many times. The gene calls are TRBV29-1 and TRBJ2-5, with TRBD1 identical over 7 bases. Per the germline V gene, CDR1 is SQVTM and CDR2 is ANQGSEA. Losses at the gene ends were 6 bases for V and 6 bases for J; bases not matched to a gene: 13. The length of the CDR3 is 14 residues. The CDR3 reads CSVIGDSQMKTQYF. Here the CDR3 DNA reads TGCAGCGTGATTGGGGACAGCCAAATGAAGACCCAGTACTTC.

This rearrangement joins TRBV12-5 to TRBJ1-5, with D hard to call. The CDR3 is 14 residues long. The germline CDR1 and CDR2 sequences are LGHNT and FRNRAP. V shed 5 bases and J shed 4 bases, with 12 bases lying between them. DNA of the CDR3: TGTGCTAGTGGTCCCGAACGTCGAAATCAGCCCCAGCATTTT. It yields the protein CASGPERRNQPQHF.

This clonotype was observed many times. The CDR3 DNA reads as TGTGCCAGCAACACAGGGGCGCCCTATGGCTACACCTTC. Translated, it gives CASNTGAPYGYTF. The V gene is TRBV28, the J gene TRBJ1-2; TRBD1 agrees at 7 bases. Germline V CDR1 and CDR2: MDHEN, SYDVKM. The junction had 6 bases not matched to a gene; V was cut back by 7 bases and J by 4 bases. CDR3 size: 13 residues.

This clonotype was seen a handful of times. This rearrangement joins TRBV3-1 to TRBJ1-1, with D unclear. The V and J ends lost 0 bases and 10 bases respectively, with 12 bases between them. CDR1 and CDR2 from the germline V gene are LGHDT and YNNKEL (reference sequence). The CDR3 has 13 amino acids. The CDR3 nucleotides read TGTGCCAGCAGCCAAGATGCAGTAACCGCAGCTTTCTTT. This codes for CASSQDAVTAAFF.

At least ten counts were recorded for this clonotype. V and J are TRBV28 and TRBJ2-5; D unclear. V dropped 3 bases and J dropped 7 bases, with 6 bases sitting between them. The CDR3 loop spans 11 amino acids. Germline values: CDR1 MDHEN, CDR2 SYDVKM. CDR3 sequence: CASSFLGTQYF. CDR3 coding DNA: TGTGCCAGCAGTTTCCTTGGGACCCAGTACTTC. The full variable domain, rest sourced from reference TRBV28 and TRBJ2-5, is DVKVTQSSRYLVKRTGEKVFLECVQDMDHENMFWYRQDPGLGLRLIYFSYDVKMKEKGDIPEGYSVSREKKERFSLILESASTNQTSMYLCASSFLGTQYFGPGTRLLVL.